This T cell receptor (beta chain) was captured in a study of blood T cell repertoires in COVID-19. Study processing details: The authors estimated nucleated cell counts from reference gene primer amplification. Sequenced by immunoSEQ multiplex PCR; TCRdb stores in-frame clones only, minus some. V and J calls and clone size are copied from that table; D and trimming were computed from the DNA. Of around 140,000 clones detected, more than 75% appear once; the ten largest clones hold more than 2%. The CDR3 has 14 residues. The V gene's germline CDR1 is SGHTA and CDR2 FQGNSA. The V and J ends lost 6 bases and 5 bases respectively, with 16 bases between them. This clone has a handful of counts.

The sequenced material came from peripheral blood. This chain uses TRBV7-2 with TRBJ1-1, with D perhaps TRBD1 (5 bases). The receptor's source is a man in his 70s with active COVID-19. The CDR3 here is CASRGTRGGTEAFF. CDR3 coding DNA: TGTGCCAGCAGGGGAACGAGGGGAGGGACTGAAGCTTTCTTT.